The rows below give T cell receptor beta chains drawn from one sample of a study of cytomegalovirus exposure and HLA in healthy donors. Repertoires were generated with immunoSEQ multiplex PCR, while TCRdb's copy carries only in-frame clones and drops some. The sample features 80,000 to 100,000 clones, with 3.4% in its top ten. The material sequenced was PBMCs. These receptor sequences come from a woman under 40 in good health and CMV-seronegative. The CDR3 runs from the conserved cysteine through the conserved F or W. D genes are given only for firm matches.

D gene: TRBD2
V gene: TRBV29-1
J gene: TRBJ2-1
CDR3 protein: CSAEMGGDPYNEQFF
CDR3 DNA: TGCAGCGCCGAGATGGGGGGGGATCCCTACAATGAGCAGTTCTTC

D gene: TRBD1
V gene: TRBV7-2
J gene: TRBJ2-5
CDR3 protein: CASSRDREETQYF
CDR3 DNA: TGTGCCAGCAGCCGGGACAGGGAAGAGACCCAGTACTTC

D gene: TRBD1
V gene: TRBV19
J gene: TRBJ1-5
CDR3 protein: CASSNRGNQPQHF
CDR3 DNA: TGTGCCAGTAGTAACAGGGGAAATCAGCCCCAGCATTTT

D gene: -
V gene: TRBV5-6
J gene: TRBJ1-1
CDR3 protein: CASSLGRSSYTEAFF
CDR3 DNA: TGTGCCAGCAGCTTGGGTCGGTCTTCCTACACTGAAGCTTTCTTT

D gene: TRBD2
V gene: TRBV27
J gene: TRBJ2-1
CDR3 protein: CASSSSGVNEQFF
CDR3 DNA: TGTGCCAGCAGTTCTAGCGGAGTCAATGAGCAGTTCTTC

D gene: TRBD1
V gene: TRBV6-1
J gene: TRBJ1-2
CDR3 protein: CASSEGQGYYGYTF
CDR3 DNA: TGTGCCAGCAGTGAGGGACAGGGGTACTATGGCTACACCTTC

D gene: -
V gene: TRBV5-6
J gene: TRBJ2-3
CDR3 protein: CASSLGGLTDTQYF
CDR3 DNA: TGTGCCAGCAGCTTGGGTGGACTCACAGATACGCAGTATTTT

D gene: TRBD1
V gene: TRBV5-1
J gene: TRBJ1-1
CDR3 protein: CASSLDRGLGTEAFF
CDR3 DNA: TGCGCCAGCAGTTTGGACAGGGGGCTGGGCACTGAAGCTTTCTTT

D gene: TRBD1
V gene: TRBV28
J gene: TRBJ2-7
CDR3 protein: CASSPPGTGLYEQYF
CDR3 DNA: TGTGCCAGCAGTCCGCCCGGGACAGGACTATACGAGCAGTACTTC

D gene: -
V gene: TRBV7-6
J gene: TRBJ2-7
CDR3 protein: CASSPLALRVYEQYF
CDR3 DNA: TGTGCCAGCAGCCCCTTAGCCTTGCGGGTCTACGAGCAGTACTTC

D gene: -
V gene: TRBV5-6
J gene: TRBJ1-2
CDR3 protein: CASSSGSLNYGYTF
CDR3 DNA: TGTGCCAGCAGCTCCGGTTCCCTTAACTATGGCTACACCTTC

D gene: -
V gene: TRBV27
J gene: TRBJ2-1
CDR3 protein: CASTIDRPSSYNEQFF
CDR3 DNA: TGTGCCAGCACTATCGACAGGCCAAGCTCCTACAATGAGCAGTTCTTC

D gene: -
V gene: TRBV4-1
J gene: TRBJ1-2
CDR3 protein: CASSQDRGSLYGYTF
CDR3 DNA: TGCGCCAGCAGCCAAGACAGGGGCTCTCTCTATGGCTACACCTTC

D gene: -
V gene: TRBV4-1
J gene: TRBJ1-1
CDR3 protein: CASSQGRGNTEAFF
CDR3 DNA: TGCGCCAGCAGCCAAGGTAGGGGGAACACTGAAGCTTTCTTT